The source of this T cell receptor beta chain is a study of T cell repertoires in cytomegalovirus infection. Turning to the study itself: It was recently identified HLA-C-restricted and well-studied HLA-B-restricted CMV epitopes that the study used. CMV infection plus the matching HLA type was flagged by public TCR beta signatures.

Findings and limits, study-wide: Pooled public TCR beta family frequency picked out CMV carriers with the relevant HLA. Dominant in the ex vivo response were TCR beta clonotypes restricted by HLA-C and specific for CMV.

Points on this clonotype: Its antigen is currently unknown.

Trimming stripped 1 base from V and 3 bases from J, with 10 bases between. CDR3 length equals 15 residues. Germline lookup yields CDR1 MGHRA and CDR2 YSYEKL. TCRdb recomputed calls from the reads with MiXCR, one row per CDR3 protein. The sample shows approximately 350,000 distinct CDR3 sequences, about 34% of them seen only once. This material consisted of cultured PBMCs, taken from culture after CMV antigen stimulation. The V and J genes are TRBV4-1 and TRBJ1-5, with D possibly TRBD1 on 6 matching bases. The sequence derives from a human donor in good health (CMV status not recorded). Some clones in this sample may be carry-over from other donors' samples. CDR3 residues: CASSQGDTFNQPQHF. The CDR3 DNA sequence: TGCGCCAGCAGCCAAGGGGACACCTTCAATCAGCCCCAGCATTTT.